The following is a TCR beta chain sequence with its context. Only in-frame clones appear in the TCRdb table, and some are missing; sequencing was by immunoSEQ multiplex PCR. The table shows about 240,000 clones, with more than 75% occurring only once. The sample is drawn from a study of blood T cell repertoires in COVID-19. Sequenced material: peripheral blood. The clonotype was recovered from a man of 80 years or more with acute or convalescent COVID-19.

CDR3 nucleotide sequence: TGTGCCACCAGCAGGGGCCAAGAGACCCAGTACTTC. This sequence encodes CATSRGQETQYF. The rearrangement links TRBV28 to TRBJ2-5; a weak D match, TRBD1 (6 bases). The CDR3 consists of 12 residues. Germline CDR1 reads MDHEN; CDR2 reads SYDVKM. Deletions cut 10 bases from V and 1 base from J, with 10 bases between.